Following are 26 T cell receptor beta chains from one sample sequenced in a study of blood T cell repertoires in COVID-19. Only in-frame clones appear in the TCRdb table, and some are missing; sequencing was by immunoSEQ multiplex PCR. The sample shows around 150,000 clones, approximately 86% of them seen only once. Sequenced: peripheral blood. The receptor source for this set is a woman in her fifties or sixties with active or convalescent COVID-19.

In this sample, this clone turned up once. V gene TRBV25-1 combines with J gene TRBJ1-6; TRBD1 agrees at 7 bases. Looked up from germline, CDR1 is MGHDK and CDR2 is SYGVNS. The CDR3 is 17 amino acids. Trimming cost V 2 bases and J 5 bases; bases outside gene matches: 9. The CDR3 bases are TGTGCCAGCAGTGAAGTAGGGAGGACAGGTGATAATTCACCCCTCCACTTT. Its protein is CASSEVGRTGDNSPLHF.

The chain recombines TRBV4-1 with TRBJ2-4, with 9 bases fitting TRBD1. Per the germline V gene, CDR1 is MGHRA and CDR2 is YSYEKL. CDR3 length: 17 residues. The trim removed 1 base at V and 0 bases at J, leaving 4 bases unmatched. Here the CDR3 reads CASSQVGQGLAKNIQYF. CDR3 sequence (DNA): TGCGCCAGCAGCCAAGTCGGACAGGGGCTAGCCAAAAACATTCAGTACTTC.

This chain joins TRBV19 and TRBJ2-3; a weak D match, TRBD2 (7 bases). CDR1 is LNHDA, CDR2 SQIVND, per germline (reference sequence). V lost 3 bases, J lost 2 bases, and 12 bases lay in between. The CDR3 loop spans 15 amino acids. The CDR3: CASSMIAGATDTQYF. CDR3 sequence (DNA): TGTGCCAGTAGTATGATCGCGGGGGCCACAGATACGCAGTATTTT.

As concerns this clone: A junction boundary mismatches the germline segment, possibly from a read error. This chain links TRBV19 with TRBJ2-3; 13 nucleotides match TRBD2. The CDR3 length is 17 residues. Germline-derived CDR1 and CDR2 are LNHDA and SQIVND (reference sequence). CDR3 region: CASSDTSGGAHTVTQYF. The DNA for the CDR3 is TGTGCCAGTAGTGATACTAGCGGGGGGGCCCACACAGTTACGCAGTATTTT.

CDR3 DNA: TGTGCCAGCAGTGAAATACGGCGGTCACCCCTCCACTTT. Translated, it gives CASSEIRRSPLHF. The rearrangement links TRBV6-1 to TRBJ1-6; D is ambiguous. V lost 2 bases and J lost 10, with 9 bases in between. CDR1 MNHNS and CDR2 SASEGT come from the germline V gene. The CDR3 is 13 amino acids.

The V call is TRBV3-1 (or the pseudogene TRBV3-2), the J call TRBJ1-1; the D is unclear. The CDR3 totals 14 residues. The germline V and J ends were trimmed by 2 bases and 5 bases, with 12 bases remaining between them. CDR1 is LGHDT, CDR2 YNNKEL, per germline (reference sequence). CDR3 sequence (DNA): TGTGCCAGCAGCCAATGGTCGGGTGGGACTGAAGCTTTCTTT. It specifies CASSQWSGGTEAFF.

The chain uses TRBV6-5 and TRBJ2-7, with 11 positions matching TRBD2. CDR3 size: 15 residues. V gave up 5 bases and J gave up 1 base; unmatched junction bases: 4. The V gene's germline CDR1 is MNHEY and CDR2 SVGAGI. CDR3 sequence: CASSPGLAESYEQYF. The CDR3 region has the DNA TGTGCCAGCAGTCCGGGACTAGCGGAGTCCTACGAGCAGTACTTC.

In its sample, this clone was seen once. The same CDR3 can be traced to other DNA sequences in this sample. The rearrangement joins TRBV18 to TRBJ2-3; TRBD1 agrees at 10 bases. The germline V gene encodes CDR1 KGHSH and CDR2 LQKENI. V trimming: 3 bases; J trimming: 1 base; junction bases outside the gene matches: 4. This CDR3 is 16 amino acids long. The CDR3 coding sequence is TGTGCCAGCTCACCGCGGGGGACAGGGGGCACAGATACGCAGTATTTT. Protein: CASSPRGTGGTDTQYF.

The genes are TRBV6-5 and TRBJ1-1; 10 bases line up with TRBD1. This CDR3 spans 14 amino acids. Looked up from germline, CDR1 is MNHEY and CDR2 is SVGAGI. Losses at the gene ends were 7 bases for V and 1 base for J; bases not matched to a gene: 3. DNA of the CDR3: TGTGCCAGCACCAGGGACAGGGGGAACACTGAAGCTTTCTTT. It specifies CASTRDRGNTEAFF.

The CDR3 protein is CASSQDLPDSPTGANVLTF. The CDR3 DNA reads as TGCGCCAGCAGCCAAGATCTTCCTGACTCTCCCACTGGGGCCAACGTCCTGACTTTC. This chain uses TRBV4-3 with TRBJ2-6; D unclear. Germline CDR1 is LGHNA and CDR2 is YSLEER. The CDR3 sequence is 19 residues long. V gave up 0 bases and J gave up 2 bases, with 17 bases separating them.

This clone was counted once. This sequence joins TRBV19 and TRBJ1-3, with D unresolved. Germline V gene sequence: CDR1 LNHDA, CDR2 SQIVND (reference sequence). Trimming removed 5 bases at V and 8 bases at J, with 10 bases between. There are 12 residues in the CDR3. The CDR3 reads CASSLTRDTIYF. The CDR3 bases are TGTGCCAGTAGTTTGACGCGGGACACCATATATTTT.

The chain is built from TRBV2 and TRBJ1-6; 7 nucleotides agree with TRBD1. The V gene's germline CDR1 is SNHLY and CDR2 FYNNEI. The CDR3 loop spans 13 amino acids. V lost 7 bases and J lost 13; bases outside the gene matches: 10. Written as DNA, the CDR3 is TGTGCCAGCAAAGACAGGGAGACCTCCCCCCTCCACTTT. This sequence encodes CASKDRETSPLHF.

The chain carries TRBV4-2 and TRBJ2-2; 9 bases are a match to TRBD1. CDR3 length: 16 amino acids. V lost 2 bases, J lost 1 base, and 2 bases stayed unmatched. Germline V gene sequence: CDR1 LGHNA, CDR2 YNFKEQ. The CDR3 DNA reads as TGTGCCAGCAGCCAACCGGGACAGGGGAACACCGGGGAGCTGTTTTTT. Translation gives CASSQPGQGNTGELFF.

The chain couples TRBV2 to TRBJ1-1, with D possibly TRBD1 on 6 matching bases. Germline V gene lookup returns CDR1 SNHLY and CDR2 FYNNEI. The CDR3 covers 14 residues. Trimming removed 11 bases from V and 0 bases from J, with 16 bases in between. CDR3 sequence (DNA): TGTGCCCTTATTGAAGGGGGTTTGAACACTGAAGCTTTCTTT. Amino acids: CALIEGGLNTEAFF.

V and J are TRBV4-3 and TRBJ2-3; 13 bases are a match to TRBD2. J lost 5 bases, V lost 0 bases, and 14 bases had no gene match. Germline V gives CDR1 LGHNA, CDR2 YSLEER. The CDR3 extends over 20 amino acids. CDR3 nucleotide sequence: TGCGCCAGCAGCCAAGAGTGGGGACTAGCGGGGCCCCCTCCGAGAGATACGCAGTATTTT. Its translation: CASSQEWGLAGPPPRDTQYF.

The V gene is TRBV28, the J gene TRBJ2-2; the D is unclear. Germline assignment: CDR1 MDHEN and CDR2 SYDVKM. The CDR3 has 12 residues. V was trimmed by 5 bases and J by 9 bases, leaving 10 bases between them. DNA for the CDR3: TGTGCCAGCAGTGCGACGGGTTGGGAGCTGTTTTTT. This encodes CASSATGWELFF.

The rearrangement uses TRBV9 and TRBJ1-6; 8 bases fit TRBD1. Trimming at V came to 4 bases and at J to 7 bases, leaving 4 bases not matched to a gene. This CDR3 contains 14 residues. Germline V gene sequence: CDR1 SGDLS, CDR2 YYNGEE. The CDR3 loop reads CASSSRQGNSPLHF. DNA for the CDR3: TGTGCCAGCAGCTCTCGACAGGGGAATTCACCCCTCCACTTT.

This chain uses TRBV4-3 with TRBJ1-2; D uncertain. The CDR3 length is 16 residues. In germline, CDR1 is LGHNA, CDR2 YSLEER. V was cut by 0 bases and J by 0 bases, with 11 bases left in between. The CDR3 DNA sequence: TGCGCCAGCAGCCAAGACCCCTCAGAAGCTAACTATGGCTACACCTTC. It codes for CASSQDPSEANYGYTF.

The chain combines TRBV6-6 with TRBJ2-2; perhaps TRBD1 as D (6 bases). The germline gives CDR1 MNHNY, CDR2 SVGAGI (reference sequence). The length of the CDR3 is 14 residues. Trimming took 5 bases from V and 6 from J, leaving 13 bases between them. This CDR3 reads CASSLQGPPGELFF. The CDR3 DNA sequence: TGTGCCAGCAGTCTACAGGGACCTCCCGGGGAGCTGTTTTTT.

The V and J genes are TRBV2 and TRBJ2-7, with no clear D. With 0 bases removed from V and 2 bases from J, the gap between germline ends came to 8 bases. The CDR3 sequence is 14 residues long. CDR1 SNHLY and CDR2 FYNNEI come from the germline V gene. The DNA for the CDR3 is TGTGCCAGCAGTGAAGCCCAGTTTGCCTACGAGCAGTACTTC. Translation: CASSEAQFAYEQYF. The variable domain in full, with the rest retrieved from reference TRBV2 and TRBJ2-7, is EPEVTQTPSHQVTQMGQEVILRCVPISNHLYFYWYRQILGQKVEFLVSFYNNEISEKSEIFDDQFSVERPDGSNFTLKIRSTKLEDSAMYFCASSEAQFAYEQYFGPGTRLTVT.

This chain joins TRBV19 and TRBJ1-3, with D unclear. With 2 bases removed from V and 4 bases from J, the gap between germline ends came to 15 bases. CDR1 LNHDA and CDR2 SQIVND come from the germline V gene (reference sequence). The CDR3 is made up of 16 amino acids. The CDR3, as DNA: TGTGCCAGTAGTATAACGGGGAGCGGGTTCGGAAACACCATATATTTT. Encoded protein: CASSITGSGFGNTIYF. Looking up the rest from reference TRBV19 and TRBJ1-3 gives the full variable domain: DGGITQSPKYLFRKEGQNVTLSCEQNLNHDAMYWYRQDPGQGLRLIYYSQIVNDFQKGDIAEGYSVSREKKESFPLTVTSAQKNPTAFYLCASSITGSGFGNTIYFGEGSWLTVV.

The chain joins TRBV10-3 to TRBJ1-4; TRBD1 matches at 12 bases. In germline, CDR1 is ENHRY, CDR2 SYGVKD. J lost 6 bases, V lost 6 bases, and 5 bases had no gene match. This CDR3 has 15 residues. CDR3 in amino acids: CAISPGQGAYEKLFF. In DNA form, the CDR3 reads TGTGCCATCAGCCCGGGACAGGGGGCTTATGAAAAACTGTTTTTT.

The rearrangement links TRBV6-1 to TRBJ2-7, with D unclear. The CDR3 has 16 residues. V gave up 4 bases and J gave up 0 bases, with 16 bases separating them. The germline gives CDR1 MNHNS, CDR2 SASEGT. Here the CDR3 reads CASSADFAQSSYEQYF. As DNA, the CDR3 is TGTGCCAGCAGTGCCGACTTTGCCCAGAGCTCCTACGAGCAGTACTTC.

V gene TRBV9 combines with J gene TRBJ2-2, with TRBD2 matching 13 bases. CDR1 is SGDLS, CDR2 YYNGEE, per germline. CDR3 length: 19 residues. Trimming took 4 bases from V and 1 from J; bases not matched to a gene: 10. The CDR3 loop reads CASSPRLAGGRRNTGELFF. The CDR3 DNA sequence: TGTGCCAGCAGCCCCCGACTAGCGGGGGGCCGCCGGAACACCGGGGAGCTGTTTTTT.

Only one count was recorded for this clone. The V call is TRBV18, the J call TRBJ2-7; possibly TRBD1 for D (5 bases). Germline CDR1 is KGHSH and CDR2 is LQKENI. This CDR3 has 14 amino acids. V was trimmed by 2 bases and J by 2 bases, leaving 10 bases between them. CDR3 sequence: CASSPDSYTYEQYF. CDR3 in DNA: TGTGCCAGCTCACCAGACAGCTATACCTACGAGCAGTACTTC. Full variable domain (outside the CDR3, taken from reference TRBV18 and TRBJ2-7): NAGVMQNPRHLVRRRGQEARLRCSPMKGHSHVYWYRQLPEEGLKFMVYLQKENIIDESGMPKERFSAEFPKEGPSILRIQQVVRGDSAAYFCASSPDSYTYEQYFGPGTRLTVT.

The J gene is TRBJ2-7, the V gene TRBV19; the match to TRBD2 covers 11 bases. With V trimmed by 3 bases and J by 2 bases, 3 bases remained unmatched. CDR1 LNHDA and CDR2 SQIVND come from the germline V gene (reference sequence). This CDR3 spans 15 amino acids. CDR3 nucleotide sequence: TGTGCCAGTAGTATTAGCGGGGGGGCACCCTACGAGCAGTACTTC. Translating gives CASSISGGAPYEQYF.